This record looks at one T cell receptor (beta chain) sequence and its context. RNA amounts of roughly 0.45 to 1 ug underwent reverse transcription with random hexamers. It was immunoSEQ multiplex PCR that amplified TCR beta CDR3 across 54 Vbeta and 13 Jbeta. TCRdb re-called the immunoSEQ multiplex PCR reads with MiXCR, one entry per CDR3 protein. Among under 200,000 distinct CDR3 sequences listed, 85% to 95% were seen once. This CDR3 contains 17 residues. CDR1 and CDR2 (germline): SEHNR, FQNEAQ (reference sequence). Trimming cost V 1 base and J 4 bases, with 18 bases left between them. The data belong to a study of CD8 T cells in Susac syndrome.

The rearrangement joins TRBV7-9 to TRBJ2-3; a weak D match, TRBD2 (5 bases). The receptor was isolated from a human donor in good health. The sample comprised CD4+ T cells from PBMCs. The CDR3 is CASSLDGGLGESDTQYF. The CDR3 DNA reads TGTGCCAGCAGCTTAGATGGCGGTCTCGGGGAATCAGATACGCAGTATTTT.